Detailed here is one T cell receptor (beta chain). Its antigen is unknown. These data come from a study of tumor-infiltrating lymphocytes in localized non-small cell lung cancer. Study outcomes and limitations: Different pieces of the same tissue went to different assays, confounding technical variation with intratumor heterogeneity. Compared with uninvolved lung, tumors showed higher T cell infiltration by TCRbeta sequencing. Not all patients were TCR sequenced, owing to tissue quantity.

The V and J ends lost 7 bases and 6 bases, in that order; junction bases with no gene match: 10. The CDR3 totals 14 residues. Germline-derived CDR1 and CDR2 are MNHNS and SASEGT. TCRdb's copy holds only in-frame clones and misses some; the assay was immunoSEQ multiplex PCR. Here the sample spans thousands of clones, 81% being singletons. Sequenced sample: lung tumor tissue. The sequence came from a human donor with non-small cell lung cancer. The chain links TRBV6-1 to TRBJ2-7, with 9 bases aligning to TRBD1. The CDR3 nucleotides read TGTGCCAGCACCCGGGACAGGGAAACTCTCGAGCAGTACTTC. The encoded protein is CASTRDRETLEQYF.